The clone carrying this T cell receptor (beta chain) appeared a single time. This could be a read error, since a much larger clone is one nucleotide away. It was with a sample-barcoded 5' primer and a J-beta primer mix that a second PCR of about 7 to 12 cycles was run. TCRdb used MiXCR to reprocess the 5' RACE reads, holding one entry per CDR3 protein. Among 750,000 to 1,000,000 distinct CDR3 sequences listed, almost 30% were seen once. The record originates from a study of blood T cells in healthy people across ages. V lost 4 bases to trimming and J lost 4 bases, with 5 bases between them. This CDR3 spans 11 amino acids. CDR1 is ENHRY, CDR2 SYGVKD, per germline. These data were also reused for a study on T cells of mothers and their children. As that report states: Related mother-child pairs shared slightly more overlap than unrelated pairs, but the difference was non-significant.

Sequencing was carried out using blood. J is TRBJ2-7 and V is TRBV10-3; the D is unclear. The sequence was obtained from a woman aged 40 to 55 in good health. For the CDR3, the DNA is TGTGCCATCAGTGGGTTATACGAGCAGTACTTC. It yields the protein CAISGLYEQYF.